This T cell receptor beta chain was observed in a study of T cell clonality in common variable immunodeficiency. Study-level results: Authors noted CVID clonality's cause needs subpopulation repertoire sequencing.

Sequencing used immunoSEQ multiplex PCR; TCRdb keeps in-frame clones, though not all of them. The record shows 35,000 to 50,000 clones for this sample, with no singletons present. The CDR3 runs 16 residues. CDR1 and CDR2 (germline): DFQATT, SNEGSKA (reference sequence). Trimming removed 0 bases from V and 0 bases from J; junction bases left unmatched: 3. This clone has at least ten counts. The antigen is unknown. The read terminates 3 residues ahead of where the CDR3 ends, so the germline J gene completes it. Both groups were predominantly of Caucasian heritage. Heparinized whole blood, roughly 5 to 8.5 ml, came from each donor.

The TCR was taken from a person aged 18 to 75 in good health. The material sequenced was peripheral blood mononuclear cells. This chain uses TRBV20-1 with TRBJ1-1; 11 bases agree with TRBD1. CDR3 residues: CSARDRDRGMNTEAFF. The sequenced part of the CDR3 DNA is TGCAGTGCTAGAGATCGGGACAGGGGGATGAACACTGAA.